This TCR beta chain was observed in a study of post-analysis software for immune sequencing data. The germline gives CDR1 SGHVS, CDR2 FQNEAQ. V lost 5 bases and J 3 bases, leaving 11 bases between the germline ends. The CDR3 runs 13 residues. Study-wide points: Patients used five TRBV segments, including TRBV5-6, TRBV5-1 and TRBV20-1, more often than controls.

Every TCR beta cDNA library bore unique molecular identifiers. TCRdb used MiXCR to reprocess the PCR reads, holding one entry per CDR3 protein. The profile shows around 700,000 distinct CDR3 sequences, roughly three fifths of them singletons. This clonotype came up a few times. Its antigen is unknown. V usage is TRBV7-8 and J usage is TRBJ2-7, with unresolved D. The sample was blood. This receptor was taken from a girl aged 2 to 9 with multiple sclerosis. The CDR3 DNA follows: TGTGCCAGCAGCCGTAGTAATGGCTACGAGCAGTACTTC. Translating gives CASSRSNGYEQYF.